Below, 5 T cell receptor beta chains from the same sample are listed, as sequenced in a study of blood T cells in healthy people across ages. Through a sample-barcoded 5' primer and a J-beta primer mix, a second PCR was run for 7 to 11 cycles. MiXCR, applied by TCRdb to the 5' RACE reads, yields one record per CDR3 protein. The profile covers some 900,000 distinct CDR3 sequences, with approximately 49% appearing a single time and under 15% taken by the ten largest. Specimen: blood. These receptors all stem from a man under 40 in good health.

CDR3 loop: CASSRPGGAVTDTQYF. Written as DNA, the CDR3 is TGTGCCAGCAGCCGACCCGGGGGGGCGGTCACAGATACGCAGTATTTT. This chain links TRBV13 with TRBJ2-3, with TRBD2 matching over 8 bases. Germline loops: CDR1 PRHDT, CDR2 FYEKMQ (reference sequence). The CDR3 totals 16 residues. The trim removed 5 bases at V and 2 bases at J, leaving 9 bases unmatched. Filled out from reference TRBV13 and TRBJ2-3, the complete variable domain reads AAGVIQSPRHLIKEKRETATLKCYPIPRHDTVYWYQQGPGQDPQFLISFYEKMQSDKGSIPDRFSAQQFSDYHSELNMSSLELGDSALYFCASSRPGGAVTDTQYFGPGTRLTVL.

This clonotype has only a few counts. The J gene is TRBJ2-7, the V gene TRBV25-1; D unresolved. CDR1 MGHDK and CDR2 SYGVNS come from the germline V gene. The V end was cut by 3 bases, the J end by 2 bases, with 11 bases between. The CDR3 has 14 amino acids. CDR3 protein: CASSEGNLPYEQYF. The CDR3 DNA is TGTGCCAGCAGTGAGGGCAACCTTCCCTACGAGCAGTACTTC.

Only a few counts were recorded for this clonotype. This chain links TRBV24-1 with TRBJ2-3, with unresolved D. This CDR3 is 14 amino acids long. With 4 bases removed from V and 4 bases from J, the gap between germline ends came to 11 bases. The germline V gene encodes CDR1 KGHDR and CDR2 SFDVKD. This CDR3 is CATSDPIPADTQYF. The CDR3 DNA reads TGTGCCACCAGTGACCCAATCCCCGCAGATACGCAGTATTTT.

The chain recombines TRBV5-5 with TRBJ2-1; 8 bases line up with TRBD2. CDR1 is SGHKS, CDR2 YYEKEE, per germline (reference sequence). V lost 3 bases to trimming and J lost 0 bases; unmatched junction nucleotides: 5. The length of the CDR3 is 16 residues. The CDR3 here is CASSSTAGGSYNEQFF. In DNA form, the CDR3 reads TGTGCCAGCAGCTCCACCGCGGGGGGCTCCTACAATGAGCAGTTCTTC.

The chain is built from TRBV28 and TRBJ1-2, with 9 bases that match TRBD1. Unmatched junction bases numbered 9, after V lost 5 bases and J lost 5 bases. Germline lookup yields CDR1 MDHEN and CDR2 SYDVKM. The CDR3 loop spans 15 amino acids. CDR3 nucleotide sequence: TGTGCCAGCAGTCCCTCCCCGACAGGGGGATATGGCTACACCTTC. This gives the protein CASSPSPTGGYGYTF.